This T cell receptor (beta chain) derives from a study of metastatic and nonmetastatic thyroid tumors. Through MiXCR, TCRdb re-clonotyped the PCR reads. The table lists 20,000 to 25,000 clones, about 30% of them singletons. At least ten counts were recorded for this clone. The CDR3 spans 14 residues. Germline-derived CDR1 and CDR2 are SQVTM and ANQGSEA. V lost 7 bases and J lost 8, with 21 bases in between. None of the patients had undergone any treatment ahead of thyroid surgery. V gene TRBV29-1 combines with J gene TRBJ2-1, with D possibly matching TRBD2 (5 bases). The clonotype originates from a female donor with papillary thyroid cancer or a benign thyroid nodule (not recorded which). Some clones in this sample may be carry-over from other donors' samples. Sequencing was done on a sample of tumor tissue. The CDR3 loop reads CSADISGNVDEQFF. CDR3 sequence (DNA): TGCAGCGCCGACATTTCGGGGAATGTCGATGAGCAGTTCTTC.